This TCR beta chain was recovered during a study of cytomegalovirus exposure and HLA in healthy donors. Study-level background: Some 85 million unique TCRs from HLA-typed donors were held in an early data release.

This clone has just a few counts. What it binds is not known. The germline V gene has CDR1 SGDLS and CDR2 YYNGEE. This CDR3 has 15 amino acids. Unmatched junction bases numbered 7, after V lost 4 bases and J lost 4 bases. Study-wide findings and caveats: Some V segments, including TRBV6-2 and TRBV6-3, were excluded as indistinguishable.

PCR was performed using 60 Vbeta and 13 Jbeta primers. TCRdb's table, derived via immunoSEQ multiplex PCR, lists solely in-frame clones and lacks some. The profile covers about 150,000 clones, with approximately 84% appearing a single time and around 4.8% taken by the ten largest. The clonotype was recovered from a girl aged 5-17 years in good health and CMV-seropositive. The sample was PBMCs. V gene TRBV9 combines with J gene TRBJ2-1, with 8 bases matching TRBD1. CDR3 DNA: TGTGCCAGCAGCCCAGGGGGCTGGGAATACAATGAGCAGTTCTTC. It is translated as CASSPGGWEYNEQFF. Supplemented by reference TRBV9 and TRBJ2-1, the full variable domain reads DSGVTQTPKHLITATGQRVTLRCSPRSGDLSVYWYQQSLDQGLQFLIQYYNGEERAKGNILERFSAQQFPDLHSELNLSSLELGDSALYFCASSPGGWEYNEQFFGPGTRLTVL.